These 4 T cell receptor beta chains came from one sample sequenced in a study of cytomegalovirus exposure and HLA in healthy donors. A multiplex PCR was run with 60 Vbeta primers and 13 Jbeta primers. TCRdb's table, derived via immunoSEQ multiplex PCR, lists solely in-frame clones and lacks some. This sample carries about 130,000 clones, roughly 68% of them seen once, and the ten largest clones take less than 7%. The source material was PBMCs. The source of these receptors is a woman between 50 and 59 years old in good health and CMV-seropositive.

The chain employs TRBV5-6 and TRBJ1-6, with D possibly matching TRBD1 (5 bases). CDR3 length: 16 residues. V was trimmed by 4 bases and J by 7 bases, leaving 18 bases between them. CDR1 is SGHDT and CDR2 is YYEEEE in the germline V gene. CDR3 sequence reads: CASSGRARAANSPLHF. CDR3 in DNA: TGTGCCAGCAGCGGCAGGGCCAGGGCGGCAAATTCACCCCTCCACTTT.

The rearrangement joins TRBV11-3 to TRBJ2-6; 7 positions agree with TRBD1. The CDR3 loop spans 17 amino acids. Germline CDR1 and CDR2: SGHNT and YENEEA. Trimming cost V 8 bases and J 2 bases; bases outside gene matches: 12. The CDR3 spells CASRTRQGPAGANVLTF. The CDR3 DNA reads TGTGCCAGCCGCACGCGACAGGGTCCCGCTGGGGCCAACGTCCTGACTTTC.

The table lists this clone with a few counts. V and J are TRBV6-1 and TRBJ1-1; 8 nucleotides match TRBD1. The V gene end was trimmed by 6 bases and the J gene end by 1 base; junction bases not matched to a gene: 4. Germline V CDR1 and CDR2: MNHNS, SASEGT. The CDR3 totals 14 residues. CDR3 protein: CASSRDRTNTEAFF. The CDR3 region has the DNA TGTGCCAGCAGCAGGGACAGGACGAACACTGAAGCTTTCTTT.

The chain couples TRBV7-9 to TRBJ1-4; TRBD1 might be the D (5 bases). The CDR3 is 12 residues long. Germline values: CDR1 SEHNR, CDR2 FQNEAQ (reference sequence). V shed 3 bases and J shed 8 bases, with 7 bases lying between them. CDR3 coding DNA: TGTGCCAGCAGCTTGGGGCCAGAAAAACTGTTTTTT. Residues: CASSLGPEKLFF.